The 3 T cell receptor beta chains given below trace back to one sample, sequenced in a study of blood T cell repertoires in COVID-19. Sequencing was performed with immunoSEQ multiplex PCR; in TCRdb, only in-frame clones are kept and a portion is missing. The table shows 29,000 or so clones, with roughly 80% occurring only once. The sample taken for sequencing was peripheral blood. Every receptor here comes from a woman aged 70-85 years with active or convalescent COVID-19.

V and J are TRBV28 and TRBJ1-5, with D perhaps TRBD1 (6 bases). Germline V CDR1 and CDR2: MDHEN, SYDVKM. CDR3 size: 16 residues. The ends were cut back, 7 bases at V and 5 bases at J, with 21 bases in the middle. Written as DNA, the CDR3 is TGTGCCAGCACCGTAAGGGGAGGGGGTGTTGATCAGCCCCAGCATTTT. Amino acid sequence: CASTVRGGGVDQPQHF.

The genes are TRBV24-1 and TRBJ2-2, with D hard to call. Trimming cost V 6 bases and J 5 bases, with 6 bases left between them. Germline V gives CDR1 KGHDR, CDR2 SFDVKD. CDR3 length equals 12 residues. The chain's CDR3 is CATSPRTGELFF. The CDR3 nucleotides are TGTGCCACCAGTCCTCGGACCGGGGAGCTGTTTTTT.

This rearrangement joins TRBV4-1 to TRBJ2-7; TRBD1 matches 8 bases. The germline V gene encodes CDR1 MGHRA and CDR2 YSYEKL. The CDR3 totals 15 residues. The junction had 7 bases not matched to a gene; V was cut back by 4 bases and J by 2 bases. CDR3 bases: TGCGCCAGCAGCCTAATAGACAGGGGCCCCTACGAGCAGTACTTC. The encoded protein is CASSLIDRGPYEQYF.